This is a list of T cell receptor beta chains from one sample in a study of T-cell memory formation after mild COVID-19. Via MiXCR, TCRdb re-called the 5' RACE reads, giving one row per CDR3 protein. The sample shows nearly 350,000 distinct CDR3 sequences, roughly 13% of them seen only once. Sequencing used PBMCs or a T cell subset sorted from them (not recorded which). All receptors derive from a man between 18 and 29 years old who had mild COVID-19 (a few samples of this study predate the infection). Cell type and time point are not known. CDR3s include the opening cysteine and the closing phenylalanine or tryptophan. D genes are given only for firm matches. Some rows mark clone size as missing; the rest say once, few, many or name a class of expanded clone.

TRBV4-3	few	TRBJ2-7	TRBD2	TGCGCCAGCAGCCAAGACGTAGCGGGGGCAACCTACGAGCAGTACTTC	CASSQDVAGATYEQYF
TRBV20-1	few	TRBJ2-7	.	TGCAGTGCTAGATACAGCTCCTACGAGCAGTACTTC	CSARYSSYEQYF
TRBV20-1	.	TRBJ1-2	.	TGCAGTGCGGCGACATCCCATAACTATGGCTACACCTTC	CSAATSHNYGYTF
TRBV24-1	many	TRBJ2-1	TRBD2	TGTGCCACCAGTGAGGCCGGGACTAGCGTCCATGAGCAGTTCTTC	CATSEAGTSVHEQFF
TRBV20-1	.	TRBJ2-3	.	TGCAGTGCTACGCAACCGCCCCGCTACACAGATACGCAGTATTTT	CSATQPPRYTDTQYF
TRBV20-1	.	TRBJ1-1	TRBD1	TGCAGTGCTAGGAGGACAGGGGCGGGTACTGAAGCTTTCTTT	CSARRTGAGTEAFF
TRBV20-1	few	TRBJ2-1	.	TGCAGTGCCAGGAGGGGGGAGCAGTTCTTC	CSARRGEQFF
TRBV20-1	.	TRBJ1-5	.	TGCAGTGCTGCCGGGACAAATAGCAATCAGCCCCAGCATTTT	CSAAGTNSNQPQHF
TRBV20-1	.	TRBJ2-3	TRBD2	TGCAGTGCTCTAAATAGTGGCGGGGGAACAGATACGCAGTATTTT	CSALNSGGGTDTQYF
TRBV4-3	.	TRBJ1-2	.	TGCGCCAGCAGCCAAGGGGACCAACCTGGCTACACCTTC	CASSQGDQPGYTF
TRBV25-1	few	TRBJ1-1	.	TGTGCCAGCAGTGACCCCGCGGGGGGACGGGGTGAAGCTTTCTTT	CASSDPAGGRGEAFF
TRBV12-3/TRBV12-4	many	TRBJ2-5	TRBD1	TGTGCCAGCAGTTTCAGGGGGCAGAGAGAGACCCAGTACTTC	CASSFRGQRETQYF
TRBV11-3	.	TRBJ1-5	.	TGTGCCAGCAGCTTAGTCGGGGGGATCAATCAGCCCCAGCATTTT	CASSLVGGINQPQHF
TRBV29-1	.	TRBJ1-1	.	TGCAGCGTTTGGGGCACAAACACTGAAGCTTTCTTT	CSVWGTNTEAFF
TRBV12-3/TRBV12-4	.	TRBJ2-2	.	TGTGCCAGCAGGAGGGGGCCCGGGAGCGGGGAGCTGTTTTTT	CASRRGPGSGELFF
TRBV6-6	.	TRBJ1-2	TRBD1	TGTGCCAGCAGTAATCAGGGGGTTTCGGATGGCTACACCTTC	CASSNQGVSDGYTF
TRBV9	few	TRBJ2-3	.	TGTGCCAGCAGCGGAAGAGGAGGTGGGGGCACAGATACGCAGTATTTT	CASSGRGGGGTDTQYF
TRBV6-5	.	TRBJ2-5	.	TGTGCCAGCAGTTACTTGGGGGCTTCCCAAGAGACCCAGTACTTC	CASSYLGASQETQYF
TRBV5-1	many	TRBJ1-4	.	TGCGCCAGCAGCTTGGGGTCTAATGAAAAACTGTTTTTT	CASSLGSNEKLFF
TRBV15	few	TRBJ1-6	TRBD1	TGTGCCACCAGCAGGCACAGGGGAGCCGATTCACCCCTCCACTTT	CATSRHRGADSPLHF
TRBV7-3	.	TRBJ1-1	.	TGTGCCAGCAGCACGGACAGCTCGAACACTGAAGCTTTCTTT	CASSTDSSNTEAFF
TRBV3-1	many	TRBJ2-5	.	TGTGCCAGCAGCCACGAGTCGAGGACCCAGTACTTC	CASSHESRTQYF
TRBV3-1	.	TRBJ1-3	.	TGTGCCAGCAGACGTACAGGAGACCTTTCTGGAAACACCATATATTTT	CASRRTGDLSGNTIYF
TRBV12-3/TRBV12-4	.	TRBJ2-7	.	TGTGCCAGCAGTCGCATAGCGGAGGGCGAGCAGTACTTC	CASSRIAEGEQYF
TRBV6-2/TRBV6-3	few	TRBJ1-2	TRBD1	TGTGCCAGCAGCCTACTGAGGGACAGCTATGGCTACACCTTC	CASSLLRDSYGYTF
TRBV6-5	.	TRBJ1-2	TRBD1	TGTGCCAGCAGATGGACAGGGTCGAGCTATGGCTACACCTTC	CASRWTGSSYGYTF
TRBV7-9	.	TRBJ2-3	.	TGTGCCAGCACCAACCGAGGGGGACCCACAACAGATACGCAGTATTTT	CASTNRGGPTTDTQYF
TRBV6-6	few	TRBJ1-1	.	TGTGCCAGCACAATACAGGGAACCGAAGCTTTCTTT	CASTIQGTEAFF
TRBV7-2	many	TRBJ1-6	.	TGTGCCAGCAGCTTTTCGAATTCACCCCTCCACTTT	CASSFSNSPLHF
TRBV7-6	few	TRBJ2-7	TRBD1	TGTGCCAGCAGCTTAGAGGACAGGGAGGCCTACGAGCAGTACTTC	CASSLEDREAYEQYF
TRBV29-1	few	TRBJ1-1	.	TGCAGCGTTGAGGTCAGCCACACTGAAGCTTTCTTT	CSVEVSHTEAFF
TRBV5-1	many	TRBJ2-3	.	TGCGCCAGCAGCCGAACGGCCAAAGATACGCAGTATTTT	CASSRTAKDTQYF
TRBV6-2/TRBV6-3	few	TRBJ1-5	.	TGTGCCAGCAGTCGAGACAGCCTAAATCAGCCCCAGCATTTT	CASSRDSLNQPQHF
TRBV11-2	.	TRBJ1-2	.	TGTGCCAGCAGCTCCGGCGGCCCCTACTATGGCTACACCTTC	CASSSGGPYYGYTF
TRBV4-1	few	TRBJ1-5	.	TGCGCCAGCAGCCAAGGGTCGGACAGAACATTTGGGGGCAATCAGCCCCAGCATTTT	CASSQGSDRTFGGNQPQHF
TRBV29-1	.	TRBJ1-2	.	TGCAGCGTTGATCGGCAGGGTGACTATGGCTACACCTTC	CSVDRQGDYGYTF
TRBV6-2/TRBV6-3	.	TRBJ2-5	.	TGTGCCAGCAGTTATGGATTCAGAGAGACTAAAGAGACCCAGTACTTC	CASSYGFRETKETQYF
TRBV20-1	.	TRBJ2-3	.	TGCAGTGCTAGCGACCCGGGCCACGGGGCGAAAGATACGCAGTATTTT	CSASDPGHGAKDTQYF
TRBV15	.	TRBJ1-2	.	TGTGCCACCAGCAGGGACGGGGAGGAGGGCTATGGCTACACCTTC	CATSRDGEEGYGYTF
TRBV23-1	.	TRBJ2-3	TRBD2	TGCGCCAGCGGACTTAGCGGGGGGATAAGTGATACGCAGTATTTT	CASGLSGGISDTQYF
TRBV4-1	.	TRBJ2-7	.	TGCGCCAGCAGCCAAGGGATCGAGCAGTACTTC	CASSQGIEQYF
TRBV6-5	.	TRBJ1-3	.	TGTGCCAGCAGTTACAATGCACCTACGAAGGGGCCGGGAAACACCATATATTTT	CASSYNAPTKGPGNTIYF